The clone carrying this T cell receptor beta chain has a count of ten or more. Antigen specificity is unknown. The CDR3 loop spans 14 amino acids. Trimming removed 1 base at V and 10 bases at J, with 16 bases between. In germline, CDR1 is SEHNR, CDR2 FQNEAQ (reference sequence). One entry per CDR3 protein, called by TCRdb with MiXCR from the reads. The sample gives some 700,000 distinct CDR3 sequences, 35% of which show up once; 2.5% to 3.5% is in the top ten. These data belong to a study of T cell repertoires in cytomegalovirus infection. Study-level results: CMV-specific TCR beta clonotypes restricted by HLA-C dominated the ex vivo response.

The chain recombines TRBV7-9 with TRBJ1-2; tentatively, D is TRBD1 (6 bases). This receptor was identified in a human donor in good health (CMV status not recorded). Some clones in this sample may be carry-over from other donors' samples. Material for sequencing was PBMCs. The CDR3: CASSLGQAEADYTF. DNA for the CDR3: TGTGCCAGCAGCTTAGGACAGGCCGAGGCAGACTACACCTTC.